This TCR beta chain is drawn from a study of cytomegalovirus exposure and HLA in healthy donors. Whole-study findings and limits: Other equally common chains were less clonally expanded than HLA-associated TCR beta chains, a later analysis showed. A previous analysis found most TCR beta V segments productive roughly 87% or roughly 30% of the time. Most TCR sequences were uncommon, yet certain public TCRs appeared in many donors.

PCR was performed using 60 Vbeta and 13 Jbeta primers. Using immunoSEQ multiplex PCR, the repertoire was profiled, and TCRdb retains in-frame clones only, with some absent. The sample carries about 160,000 clones, around 79% recorded once. Germline V lookup: CDR1 SGHVS, CDR2 FNYEAQ. The CDR3 extends over 12 amino acids. Deletions cut 5 bases from V and 4 bases from J, with 6 bases between. Of note for this clone: The antigen remains unidentified.

Healthy donors of bone marrow made up the group. The rearrangement links TRBV7-6 to TRBJ1-3; D remains unclear. Input material: PBMCs. The TCR was taken from a female donor in good health and CMV-seronegative. The CDR3: CASSSPGNTIYF. The CDR3 region has the DNA TGTGCCAGCAGCAGCCCGGGAAACACCATATATTTT. Together with reference TRBV7-6 and TRBJ1-3, the CDR3 gives the full variable domain: GAGVSQSPRYKVTKRGQDVALRCDPISGHVSLYWYRQALGQGPEFLTYFNYEAQQDKSGLPNDRFSAERPEGSISTLTIQRTEQRDSAMYRCASSSPGNTIYFGEGSWLTVV.